This is a list of T cell receptor beta chains from one sample in a study of a mutant IDH1 vaccine in newly diagnosed glioma. TCRdb's table, derived via immunoSEQ multiplex PCR, lists solely in-frame clones and lacks some. Of around 56,000 clones detected, around 80% appear once; the ten largest clones hold roughly 8.8%. No cognate antigen is known for these TCRs. Specimen: PBMCs, collected from a glioma patient whose treatment included an IDH1 peptide vaccine. Every receptor here comes from a woman aged 40 to 49 with glioma. Some clones in this sample may be carry-over from other donors' samples. The CDR3 runs from the conserved cysteine through the conserved F or W. Each record gives: clone size, J gene, D gene, V gene, CDR3 protein, CDR3 DNA. D genes are given only for firm matches. Clone size appears in some rows only: once, few, many, or a class for an expanded clone.

size: .
J: TRBJ1-2
D: TRBD1
V: TRBV10-3
CDR3: CAISEGTGLNYGYTF
DNA: TGTGCCATCAGTGAGGGGACAGGTCTAAACTATGGCTACACCTTC

size: few
J: TRBJ1-6
D: .
V: TRBV9
CDR3: CASSVDTGSSPLHF
DNA: TGTGCCAGCAGCGTAGATACGGGGAGTTCACCCCTCCACTTT

size: .
J: TRBJ1-6
D: .
V: TRBV9
CDR3: CASSVLGGDNSPLHF
DNA: TGTGCCAGCAGCGTATTAGGGGGAGATAATTCACCCCTCCACTTT

size: .
J: TRBJ1-1
D: TRBD1
V: TRBV19
CDR3: CASSREPRDRVRDTEAFF
DNA: TGTGCCAGTAGTAGAGAGCCCCGGGACAGGGTAAGGGATACTGAAGCTTTCTTT

size: .
J: TRBJ2-3
D: TRBD2
V: TRBV30
CDR3: CACPPLAGSTDTQYF
DNA: TGTGCCTGCCCCCCCCTAGCGGGGAGCACAGATACGCAGTATTTT

size: .
J: TRBJ1-2
D: .
V: TRBV19
CDR3: CASSIALYGYTF
DNA: TGTGCCAGTAGTATAGCCCTCTATGGCTACACCTTC

size: .
J: TRBJ2-7
D: .
V: TRBV27
CDR3: CASSTGDSSYEQYF
DNA: TGTGCCAGCAGTACGGGGGATAGCTCCTACGAGCAGTACTTC

size: .
J: TRBJ2-3
D: TRBD2
V: TRBV5-6
CDR3: CASSLFGGGSTDTQYF
DNA: TGTGCCAGCAGCTTGTTCGGCGGGGGTAGCACAGATACGCAGTATTTT

size: .
J: TRBJ2-7
D: .
V: TRBV11-2
CDR3: CASSLRTFTDEQYF
DNA: TGTGCCAGCAGCCTAAGGACTTTTACGGACGAGCAGTACTTC

size: .
J: TRBJ2-7
D: .
V: TRBV4-3
CDR3: CASSPSPSTVDEQYF
DNA: TGCGCCAGCAGCCCATCCCCCTCGACAGTTGACGAGCAGTACTTC

size: .
J: TRBJ2-5
D: TRBD1
V: TRBV7-8
CDR3: CASSLRSSVTGGTQYF
DNA: TGTGCCAGCAGCTTAAGATCCTCCGTAACAGGGGGGACCCAGTACTTC

size: .
J: TRBJ2-3
D: TRBD2
V: TRBV10-3
CDR3: CAIRAGAELITQYF
DNA: TGTGCCATCAGAGCGGGAGCCGAACTTATTACGCAGTATTTT

size: few
J: TRBJ1-5
D: .
V: TRBV15
CDR3: CATSRGVSNQPQHF
DNA: TGTGCCACTAGCCGAGGGGTTAGCAATCAGCCCCAGCATTTT

size: .
J: TRBJ1-2
D: .
V: TRBV9
CDR3: CASSVEGGRGRLSAF
DNA: TGTGCCAGCAGCGTAGAGGGAGGTAGGGGACGGCTAAGCGCCTTC

size: once
J: TRBJ1-6
D: .
V: TRBV6-1
CDR3: CATRKEGHSNSPLHF
DNA: TGTGCCACCCGAAAGGAGGGACATTCTAATTCACCCCTCCACTTT

size: .
J: TRBJ1-2
D: .
V: TRBV10-3
CDR3: CAISEGSSNYGYTF
DNA: TGTGCCATCAGTGAAGGCAGCTCTAACTATGGCTACACCTTC

size: .
J: TRBJ2-5
D: TRBD1
V: TRBV5-1
CDR3: CASSPGQREETQYF
DNA: TGCGCCAGCAGCCCGGGACAGAGGGAAGAGACCCAGTACTTC

size: .
J: TRBJ1-2
D: .
V: TRBV19
CDR3: CASSSPDGYGYTF
DNA: TGTGCCAGTAGTTCCCCAGACGGCTATGGCTACACCTTC

size: few
J: TRBJ1-5
D: TRBD1
V: TRBV4-1
CDR3: CASSQEPGQYSNQPQHF
DNA: TGCGCCAGCAGCCAAGAGCCGGGACAGTATAGCAATCAGCCCCAGCATTTT

size: .
J: TRBJ2-1
D: TRBD2
V: TRBV5-1
CDR3: CASSRGLAGNNEQFF
DNA: TGCGCCAGCAGCAGGGGACTAGCGGGTAACAATGAGCAGTTCTTC

size: .
J: TRBJ1-2
D: TRBD1
V: TRBV10-2
CDR3: CASIDRVGGYTF
DNA: TGCGCCAGCATCGACAGGGTGGGCGGCTACACCTTC

size: few
J: TRBJ2-5
D: TRBD2
V: TRBV10-1
CDR3: CASSDLGLAGGPRETQYF
DNA: TGCGCCAGCAGTGACCTCGGACTAGCGGGGGGGCCGCGGGAGACCCAGTACTTC

size: .
J: TRBJ1-1
D: .
V: TRBV14
CDR3: CASSSTTGYRMMNTEAFF
DNA: TGTGCCAGCAGCTCTACCACAGGGTATCGTATGATGAACACTGAAGCTTTCTTT

size: .
J: TRBJ1-3
D: .
V: TRBV30
CDR3: CAWSYSGNTIYF
DNA: TGTGCCTGGAGTTACTCTGGAAACACCATATATTTT

size: .
J: TRBJ2-7
D: TRBD1
V: TRBV9
CDR3: CASSVGRGQGTDYEQYF
DNA: TGTGCCAGCAGCGTAGGGAGGGGACAGGGGACCGACTACGAGCAGTACTTC

size: .
J: TRBJ2-7
D: TRBD1
V: TRBV7-3
CDR3: CASSLRGQGGEQYF
DNA: TGTGCCAGCAGCTTAAGGGGACAGGGAGGCGAGCAGTACTTC

size: .
J: TRBJ2-2
D: .
V: TRBV11-1
CDR3: CASSFGVTGELFF
DNA: TGTGCCAGCAGCTTTGGGGTCACCGGGGAGCTGTTTTTT

size: .
J: TRBJ2-3
D: .
V: TRBV30
CDR3: CASRFGYTQYF
DNA: TGTGCCTCCCGCTTTGGTTATACGCAGTATTTT

size: .
J: TRBJ1-5
D: .
V: TRBV6-5
CDR3: CASSYSGEGYQPQHF
DNA: TGTGCCAGCAGTTACTCGGGGGAGGGTTATCAGCCCCAGCATTTT

size: .
J: TRBJ2-1
D: .
V: TRBV7-9
CDR3: CASSLEGLGNEQFF
DNA: TGTGCCAGCAGCTTAGAGGGTCTAGGGAATGAGCAGTTCTTC

size: .
J: TRBJ1-4
D: TRBD1
V: TRBV15
CDR3: CATSREPGGNEKLFF
DNA: TGTGCCACCAGCAGAGAGCCAGGGGGGAATGAAAAACTGTTTTTT

size: .
J: TRBJ1-2
D: TRBD1
V: TRBV5-4
CDR3: CASSSTGDVYGYTF
DNA: TGTGCCAGCAGCTCAACAGGGGATGTCTATGGCTACACCTTC

size: .
J: TRBJ2-1
D: TRBD2
V: TRBV7-9
CDR3: CASSLLAGAYNEQFF
DNA: TGTGCCAGCAGCTTACTAGCGGGGGCCTACAATGAGCAGTTCTTC

size: .
J: TRBJ2-5
D: .
V: TRBV7-9
CDR3: CASSLTVRPQETQYF
DNA: TGTGCCAGCAGCTTAACGGTCCGGCCACAAGAGACCCAGTACTTC

size: .
J: TRBJ2-3
D: TRBD2
V: TRBV14
CDR3: CASSIQGGSTDTQYF
DNA: TGTGCCAGCAGTATTCAGGGCGGGAGTACAGATACGCAGTATTTT

size: .
J: TRBJ1-2
D: .
V: TRBV2
CDR3: CASSVAEGNWGYTF
DNA: TGTGCCAGCAGTGTAGCAGAGGGGAATTGGGGCTACACCTTC

size: .
J: TRBJ1-5
D: TRBD1
V: TRBV25-1
CDR3: CASSDLRNRGDQPQHF
DNA: TGTGCCAGCAGTGATTTACGGAACAGGGGGGATCAGCCCCAGCATTTT

size: .
J: TRBJ2-1
D: TRBD2
V: TRBV6-5
CDR3: CASSYSRASGDNEQFF
DNA: TGTGCCAGCAGTTACTCGAGGGCTAGCGGAGACAATGAGCAGTTCTTC

size: .
J: TRBJ2-5
D: .
V: TRBV5-1
CDR3: CASSTANPQETQYF
DNA: TGCGCCAGCAGTACAGCCAACCCACAAGAGACCCAGTACTTC

size: .
J: TRBJ2-7
D: .
V: TRBV30
CDR3: CAFSTASSYEQYF
DNA: TGTGCCTTTTCGACGGCGAGCTCCTACGAGCAGTACTTC

size: .
J: TRBJ1-2
D: .
V: TRBV27
CDR3: CASSPTNGGGYTF
DNA: TGTGCCAGCAGTCCCACCAACGGGGGTGGCTACACCTTC

size: .
J: TRBJ2-1
D: TRBD2
V: TRBV11-2
CDR3: CASSSGGSYNEQFF
DNA: TGTGCCAGCAGCTCGGGGGGGTCCTACAATGAGCAGTTCTTC